This TCR beta chain was sequenced for a study of blood T cell repertoires in COVID-19. Turning to the study itself: Nucleic acid was either cDNA or gDNA, and it came from T cells, B-cell-depleted T cells, or PBMCs.

Some clones are missing from TCRdb's copy, which holds only in-frame ones; the method was immunoSEQ multiplex PCR. This sample yields 100,000 to 150,000 clones, of which around two thirds are seen a single time; 2% to 2.5% belongs to the top ten. Trimming pared 3 bases from V and 0 bases from J, leaving 9 bases between. The CDR3 has 15 residues. CDR1 and CDR2 (germline): MNHNS, SASEGT. The sequence was obtained from a woman aged 70-85 years with acute or convalescent COVID-19. Sequenced input: peripheral blood. The J gene is TRBJ1-3, the V gene TRBV6-1; D remains ambiguous. The CDR3 loop is CASSDQAFSGNTIYF. DNA of the CDR3: TGTGCCAGCAGTGATCAGGCCTTCTCTGGAAACACCATATATTTT.